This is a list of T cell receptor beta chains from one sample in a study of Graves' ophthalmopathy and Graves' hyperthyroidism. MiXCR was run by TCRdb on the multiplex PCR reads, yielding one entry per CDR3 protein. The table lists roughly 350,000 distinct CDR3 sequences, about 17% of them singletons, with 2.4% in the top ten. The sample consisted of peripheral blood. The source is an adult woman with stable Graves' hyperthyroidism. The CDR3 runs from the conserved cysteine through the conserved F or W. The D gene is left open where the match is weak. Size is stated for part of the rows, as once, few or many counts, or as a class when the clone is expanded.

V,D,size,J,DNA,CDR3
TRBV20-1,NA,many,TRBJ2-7,TGCAGTGCTAGTAGCTACGAGCAGTACTTC,CSASSYEQYF
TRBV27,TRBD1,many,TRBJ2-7,TGTGCCAGCAGTCCCTCCCGGGACAGGGCCTACGAGCAGTACTTC,CASSPSRDRAYEQYF
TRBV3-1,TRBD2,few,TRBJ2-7,TGTGCCAGCAGCCAGGACCAAAGACTAGCGGGAGTCTACGAGCAGTACTTC,CASSQDQRLAGVYEQYF
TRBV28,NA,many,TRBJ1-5,TGTGCCAGTCGGGATGGTGGCAATCAGCCCCAGCATTTT,CASRDGGNQPQHF
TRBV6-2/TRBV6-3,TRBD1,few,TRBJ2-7,TGTGCCAGCAGTTCACCCGAACAGGGGGGCCTCTACGAGCAGTACTTC,CASSSPEQGGLYEQYF
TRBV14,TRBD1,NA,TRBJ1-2,TGTGCCAGCAGCGGGACAGGGGGTTATTATGGCTACACCTTC,CASSGTGGYYGYTF
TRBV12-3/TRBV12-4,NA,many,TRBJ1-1,TGTGCCAGCAACCCGACGGAGAACACTGAAGCTTTCTTT,CASNPTENTEAFF
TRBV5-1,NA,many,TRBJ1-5,TGCGCCAGCAGCTTGGGGGGGGATAGCAATCAGCCCCAGCATTTT,CASSLGGDSNQPQHF
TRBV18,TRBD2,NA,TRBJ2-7,TGTGCCAGCTCACTGGAAGCGGGAGAGTACGAGCAGTACTTC,CASSLEAGEYEQYF
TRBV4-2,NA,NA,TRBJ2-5,TGTGCCAGCAGCCCGAGGACAGCTGAACAAGAGACCCAGTACTTC,CASSPRTAEQETQYF
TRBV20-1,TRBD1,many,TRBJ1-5,TGCAGTGTTCCCGGCTTGGGACAGGGCATCGGGCCGGAGGCTCAGCCCCAGCATTTT,CSVPGLGQGIGPEAQPQHF
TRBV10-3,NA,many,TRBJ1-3,TGTGCCATCAGTGAAACAGTCTCTGGAAACACCATATATTTT,CAISETVSGNTIYF
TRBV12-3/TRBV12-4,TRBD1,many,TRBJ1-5,TGTGCCAGCAGTTTAGCCGGGACAGCGTATCGGCCCCAGCATTTT,CASSLAGTAYRPQHF
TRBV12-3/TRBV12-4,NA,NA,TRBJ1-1,TGTGCCAGCAGTTGGGGGACGGGAAACACTGAAGCTTTCTTT,CASSWGTGNTEAFF
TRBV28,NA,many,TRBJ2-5,TGTGCCAGCAGTTTCCGAGGGACCCCGAAGGAGGCCCAGTACTTC,CASSFRGTPKEAQYF
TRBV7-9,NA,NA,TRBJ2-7,TGTGCCAGCAGCCCGCAGGACGAGCAGTACTTC,CASSPQDEQYF
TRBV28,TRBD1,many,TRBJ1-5,TGTGCCAGCCGGACAGGGCTTAGCAATCAGCCCCAGCATTTT,CASRTGLSNQPQHF
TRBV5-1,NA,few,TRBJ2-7,TGCGCCAGCAGCCCCCGGGATTCCATCTACGAGCAGTACTTC,CASSPRDSIYEQYF
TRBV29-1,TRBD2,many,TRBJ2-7,TGCAGCGTTGCGGGACTAGCGGGAAACGAGCAGTACTTC,CSVAGLAGNEQYF
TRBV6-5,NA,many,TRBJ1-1,TGTGCCAGCACTCGGGGGGGACCTAACACTGAAGCTTTCTTT,CASTRGGPNTEAFF
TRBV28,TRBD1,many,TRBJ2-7,TGTGCCAGCGGTTTACACGGACAGGCGGACGAGCAGTACTTC,CASGLHGQADEQYF
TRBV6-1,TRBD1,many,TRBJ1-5,TGTGCCAGCAGTGAATTCGGGACAGGAGTGAGCAATCAGCCCCAGCATTTT,CASSEFGTGVSNQPQHF
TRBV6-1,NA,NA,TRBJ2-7,TGTGCCACTCTCGAACCCTACGAGCAGTACTTC,CATLEPYEQYF
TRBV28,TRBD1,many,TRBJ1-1,TGTGCCAGCAGTTTTCTCGACAGGGTGACTTTCTTT,CASSFLDRVTFF
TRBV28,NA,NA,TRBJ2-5,TGTGCCAGCAGTTACCTAACCGGGACTGTACAAGAGACCCAGTACTTC,CASSYLTGTVQETQYF
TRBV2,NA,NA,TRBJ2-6,TGTGCCAGCAGTGGAGGGGGGATCTCTGGGGCCAACGTCCTGACTTTC,CASSGGGISGANVLTF
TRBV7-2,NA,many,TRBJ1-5,TGTGCCAGCAGCTTAATGGGAGGCCAGCCCCAGCATTTT,CASSLMGGQPQHF
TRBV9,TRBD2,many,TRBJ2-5,TGTGCCAGCAGCGTAGGTCCGGGAGGCGAGACCCAGTACTTC,CASSVGPGGETQYF
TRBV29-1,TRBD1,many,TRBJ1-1,TGCAGCGTTGTTAGGGACAGTTCTTTCACTGAAGCTTTCTTT,CSVVRDSSFTEAFF
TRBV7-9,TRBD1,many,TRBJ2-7,TGTGCCAGCAGCTTAGAGGACAGGGGGCCCGAGCAGTACTTC,CASSLEDRGPEQYF
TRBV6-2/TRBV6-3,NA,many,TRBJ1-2,TGTGCCAGCACCGTAGGGCTGGGCTCTGGCTACACCTTC,CASTVGLGSGYTF
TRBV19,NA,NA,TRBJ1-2,TGTGCCAGTACGGGGGCCACGAGGGGCTACACCTTC,CASTGATRGYTF
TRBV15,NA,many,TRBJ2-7,TGTGCCACCAGCCCCCGGACTGGGATCTACGAGCAGTACTTC,CATSPRTGIYEQYF
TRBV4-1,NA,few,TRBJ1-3,TGCGCCAGCAGCCAACCGGGACCCAGAAACACCATATATTTT,CASSQPGPRNTIYF
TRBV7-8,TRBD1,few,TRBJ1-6,TGTGCCAGCAGCTCACGTACCGGGACAGGGGTTTCACCCCTCCACTTT,CASSSRTGTGVSPLHF
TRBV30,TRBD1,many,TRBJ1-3,TGTGCCTGGAGTGTAACAGGGGCGTCTGGAAACACCATATATTTT,CAWSVTGASGNTIYF
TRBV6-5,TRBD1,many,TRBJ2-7,TGTGCCAGCAGTTACCCCGGGACAGGGGCCGAGCAGTACTTC,CASSYPGTGAEQYF
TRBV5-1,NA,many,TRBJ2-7,TGCGCCAGCAGCACGAATCGGGGGACCGACGAGCAGTACTTC,CASSTNRGTDEQYF
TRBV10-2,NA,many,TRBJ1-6,TGCGCCAGCAGTGAGGTGGGGGGTAATTCACCCCTCCACTTT,CASSEVGGNSPLHF
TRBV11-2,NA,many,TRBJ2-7,TGTGCCAGCAGCTTATCAGGGCCGGGAACCTACGAGCAGTACTTC,CASSLSGPGTYEQYF
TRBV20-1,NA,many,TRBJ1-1,TGCAGTGCTTTTGACGGGGGGGACACTGAAGCTTTCTTT,CSAFDGGDTEAFF